A selection of T cell receptor beta chains follows, all from one sample in a study of blood T cell repertoires in COVID-19. TCRdb's table, derived via immunoSEQ multiplex PCR, lists solely in-frame clones and lacks some. This sample has around 300,000 clones, with approximately 85% found just once. The sample taken for sequencing was peripheral blood. These receptors all stem from a human donor in a cohort sampled during active COVID-19. The CDR3 runs from the conserved cysteine through the conserved F or W. A D gene is named only where the DNA matches it firmly. The size field is filled for only some rows; it gives once, few, many or a size class.

D,J,V,size,length,DNA,CDR3
TRBD1,TRBJ1-5,TRBV2,few,15,TGTGCCAGCAGAATGACAGGGCAGAGCAATCAGCCCCAGCATTTT,CASRMTGQSNQPQHF
.,TRBJ2-7,TRBV28,.,13,TGTGCCAGCAGTTTAGTCCAGGCCTACGAGCAGTACTTC,CASSLVQAYEQYF
.,TRBJ2-7,TRBV10-3,.,16,TGTGCCATCAGTGAGTCGCAGGGGACGGTATCCTACGAGCAGTACTTC,CAISESQGTVSYEQYF
TRBD1,TRBJ2-7,TRBV5-4,.,15,TGTGCCAGCGGTCTAGAGGACAGGGGAGTCTACGAGCAGTACTTC,CASGLEDRGVYEQYF
.,TRBJ2-3,TRBV5-1,.,12,TGCGCCAGCAGTAAGGGGACAGATACGCAGTATTTT,CASSKGTDTQYF
TRBD1,TRBJ1-2,TRBV7-3,.,11,TGTGCCAGCAGCCGGGGACAGCTGCTCACCTTC,CASSRGQLLTF
TRBD1,TRBJ2-1,TRBV5-4,.,17,TGTGCCAGCAGCGGAACAGGGGACAGGGAGTATTCCAATGAGCAGTTCTTC,CASSGTGDREYSNEQFF
.,TRBJ1-1,TRBV18,.,15,TGTGCCAGCTCACCGAGGACTTCTCGACTCGGTGAAGCTTTCTTT,CASSPRTSRLGEAFF
.,TRBJ1-2,TRBV30,.,13,TGTGCCTGGAGTGTAGCCTCAGGGGATGGCTACACCTTC,CAWSVASGDGYTF
TRBD1,TRBJ1-1,TRBV19,few,16,TGTGCCAGTAGCCCTACGAAGGGGGCTGGGGACACTGAAGCTTTCTTT,CASSPTKGAGDTEAFF
TRBD2,TRBJ2-3,TRBV10-3,.,14,TGTGCCATCAGTGACGCGGGGGGCACAGATACGCAGTATTTT,CAISDAGGTDTQYF
TRBD1,TRBJ1-5,TRBV2,.,16,TGTGCCAGCAGTGGGGACAGATTATATAGCAATCAGCCCCAGCATTTT,CASSGDRLYSNQPQHF
.,TRBJ2-2,TRBV5-1,.,14,TGCGCCAGCAGCACAGATACGAACACCGGGGAGCTGTTTTTT,CASSTDTNTGELFF
.,TRBJ2-7,TRBV25-1,.,14,TGTGCCAGCAGTGAATGGGGCAGCTCCTACGAGCAGTACTTC,CASSEWGSSYEQYF
TRBD2,TRBJ2-1,TRBV5-1,.,14,TGCGCCAGCAGCTTTGGGGGGGGTCCCAATGAGCAGTTCTTC,CASSFGGGPNEQFF
.,TRBJ1-1,TRBV5-5,.,15,TGTGCCAGCAGCTCCAACAGGAGTCTGAACACTGAAGCTTTCTTT,CASSSNRSLNTEAFF
.,TRBJ1-2,TRBV12-3/TRBV12-4,.,13,TGTGCCAGCACCCCCAGGGGTAACTATGGCTACACCTTC,CASTPRGNYGYTF
.,TRBJ1-2,TRBV11-2,.,17,TGTGCCAGCAGCCCCACCTCTGGCGGATCAGCTAACTATGGCTACACCTTC,CASSPTSGGSANYGYTF
.,TRBJ2-1,TRBV3-1/TRBV3-2,.,14,TGTGCCAGCAGCCACAGGGTCTCCTACAATGAGCAGTTCTTC,CASSHRVSYNEQFF
TRBD2,TRBJ2-7,TRBV6-5,.,13,TGTGCCAGCAGAATAGCGGGGGGGCACGAGCAGTACTTC,CASRIAGGHEQYF
.,TRBJ1-2,TRBV2,once,14,TGTGCCAGCAGTGAAGATGCTGCCGAGTATGGCTACACCTTC,CASSEDAAEYGYTF
TRBD2,TRBJ2-1,TRBV3-1/TRBV3-2,.,15,TGTGCCAGCAGCCAGCCTCTAGCGGGGGGCAATGAGCAGTTCTTC,CASSQPLAGGNEQFF
TRBD2,TRBJ2-1,TRBV9,.,15,TGTGCCAGCAGCGTAGCTAGCGGGGGTAACAATGAGCAGTTCTTC,CASSVASGGNNEQFF
TRBD1,TRBJ1-4,TRBV5-1,.,16,TGCGCCAGCAGCCCAAGGCCGGGACAGGAGAATGAAAAACTGTTTTTT,CASSPRPGQENEKLFF
.,TRBJ2-7,TRBV6-5,.,14,TGTGCCAGCAGTTTCGGGGGATTCACCTACGAGCAGTACTTC,CASSFGGFTYEQYF
TRBD2,TRBJ2-2,TRBV18,few,15,TGTGCCAGCTCACCCCTAGCGGATAACACCGGGGAGCTGTTTTTT,CASSPLADNTGELFF